Below, 25 T cell receptor beta chains from the same sample are listed, as sequenced in a study of vaccination and CD4 T cells after COVID-19. Oncomine TCR Beta short-read sequencing was applied to DNA from cultured CD4+ T cells. TCRdb recomputed calls from the PCR reads with MiXCR, one row per CDR3 protein. The table lists around 21,000 distinct CDR3 sequences, approximately 59% of them singletons. The antigens of these receptors remain unknown. The sample's treatment: approximately 11-day PBMC culture with coronavirus spike peptide pools or control peptides (ViraFEST assay). The material sequenced was CD4+ T cells from blood, cultured in vitro, taken after SARS-CoV-2 vaccination. These receptors came from a human donor who had recovered from COVID-19.

The CDR3 bases are TGCAGTGCTAGAGTTCCAGGGGCCCCGAACACCGGGGAGCTGTTTTTT. Protein product: CSARVPGAPNTGELFF. The gene calls are TRBV20-1 and TRBJ2-2, with D perhaps TRBD1 (6 bases). In germline, CDR1 is DFQATT, CDR2 SNEGSKA (reference sequence). CDR3 length: 16 amino acids. V lost 1 base and J lost 0, with 12 bases in between.

CDR3 nucleotides: TGCAGCGTCTCCGACAGGAACACTGAAGCTTTCTTT. Protein product: CSVSDRNTEAFF. This sequence joins TRBV29-1 and TRBJ1-1; D is perhaps TRBD1 (5 bases). The germline V gene encodes CDR1 SQVTM and CDR2 ANQGSEA. The CDR3 sequence is 12 residues long. The V gene lost 6 bases and the J gene lost 1 base, with 9 bases spanning the gap.

The CDR3 sequence is CASSFGRLSGYTF. Written as DNA, the CDR3 is TGTGCCAGCAGCTTCGGGCGGCTTTCTGGCTACACCTTC. The V gene is TRBV7-9, the J gene TRBJ1-2; D gene ambiguous. CDR1 is SEHNR and CDR2 is FQNEAQ in the germline V gene (reference sequence). The V gene lost 3 bases and the J gene lost 7 bases, with 12 bases spanning the gap. CDR3 length equals 13 residues.

V usage is TRBV7-2 and J usage is TRBJ2-2; the D gene could be TRBD1 or TRBD2 (6 bases each). Germline lookup yields CDR1 SGHTA and CDR2 FQGNSA. The CDR3 contains 15 residues. The germline V and J ends were trimmed by 5 bases and 5 bases, with 15 bases remaining between them. The CDR3 loop is CASSQRGGRTGELFF. CDR3 nucleotides: TGTGCCAGCAGCCAAAGAGGGGGGAGGACCGGGGAGCTGTTTTTT.

The chain is built from TRBV6-1 and TRBJ1-2, with 9 bases fitting TRBD1. The junction had 7 bases not matched to a gene; V was cut back by 5 bases and J by 3 bases. The CDR3 has 15 residues. Germline values: CDR1 MNHNS, CDR2 SASEGT. The CDR3 coding sequence is TGTGCCAGCAGTCTCGTCCGGGACAGGGACTATGGCTACACCTTC. Protein product: CASSLVRDRDYGYTF.

This clonotype was seen a single time. This chain uses TRBV10-2 with TRBJ1-6; D is unclear. V shed 6 bases and J shed 2 bases, with 11 bases lying between them. The CDR3 has 15 amino acids. Germline CDR1 is WSHSY and CDR2 is SAAADI. The CDR3 DNA reads TGCGCCAGCAGGAGCAACACCACCTATAATTCACCCCTCCACTTT. Its protein is CASRSNTTYNSPLHF.

This clonotype was seen a few times. This chain links TRBV11-2 with TRBJ1-6; no clear D. This CDR3 region has 13 residues. Trimming stripped 4 bases from V and 8 bases from J, with 9 bases between. Germline V gene data show CDR1 as SGHAT and CDR2 as FQNNGV. CDR3 nucleotide sequence: TGTGCCAGCAGCTGGGCTTGGGATTCACCCCTCCACTTT. The encoded protein is CASSWAWDSPLHF. The variable domain in full, completed from reference TRBV11-2 and TRBJ1-6, reads EAGVAQSPRYKIIEKRQSVAFWCNPISGHATLYWYQQILGQGPKLLIQFQNNGVVDDSQLPKDRFSAERLKGVDSTLKIQPAKLEDSAVYLCASSWAWDSPLHFGNGTRLTVT.

V and J are TRBV7-2 and TRBJ2-5, with 11 nucleotides matching TRBD1. V shed 5 bases and J 4 bases; nucleotides not matched to a gene: 6. The CDR3 is 15 amino acids. Germline CDR1 is SGHTA and CDR2 is FQGNSA. CDR3 in DNA: TGTGCCAGCAGCCCTCGGACAGGGGGCCTAGAGACCCAGTACTTC. The encoded protein is CASSPRTGGLETQYF.

The chain has TRBV12-3 or TRBV12-4 and TRBJ1-5; D gene unclear. V was cut by 5 bases and J by 1 base, with 12 bases left in between. The CDR3 runs 15 residues. CDR3 in DNA: TGTGCCAGCAGTCTTCAAACTGGGAGCAATCAGCCCCAGCATTTT. Translated: CASSLQTGSNQPQHF.

V is TRBV28 and J is TRBJ2-4; D not resolved. Trimming removed 7 bases from V and 7 bases from J, with 17 bases in between. Germline values: CDR1 MDHEN, CDR2 SYDVKM. The CDR3 is 14 amino acids. CDR3 in amino acids: CASTMRKDRNIQYF. CDR3 DNA: TGTGCCAGCACCATGCGAAAAGACCGGAACATTCAGTACTTC.

This clonotype was detected once. The chain uses TRBV28 and TRBJ1-1, with D unresolved. Germline CDR1 reads MDHEN; CDR2 reads SYDVKM. V dropped 8 bases and J dropped 0 bases, with 4 bases sitting between them. This CDR3 is built from 11 residues. CDR3 nucleotide sequence: TGTGCCAGCCGACTGAACACTGAAGCTTTCTTT. Protein: CASRLNTEAFF.

Here the CDR3 reads CASSPQGGLLISQGELFF. CDR3 DNA: TGTGCCAGCAGTCCTCAGGGCGGACTCCTCATAAGCCAGGGGGAGCTGTTTTTT. The J gene is TRBJ2-2, the V gene TRBV27; D may be TRBD1 or TRBD2 (5 bases each). CDR1 and CDR2 (germline): MNHEY, SMNVEV (reference sequence). V gave up 5 bases and J gave up 8 bases, with 27 bases separating them. This CDR3 contains 18 residues.

The chain employs TRBV6-1 and TRBJ2-1, with 15 bases aligning to TRBD2. The V and J ends lost 4 bases and 9 bases, in that order; junction bases with no gene match: 16. The germline V gene encodes CDR1 MNHNS and CDR2 SASEGT. The CDR3 extends over 19 amino acids. DNA of the CDR3: TGTGCCAGCAGTGGGACGCCCGGGACTAGCGGGAGGAAAGGTGGTGAGCAGTTCTTC. Translation gives CASSGTPGTSGRKGGEQFF.

The V and J genes are TRBV20-1 and TRBJ2-3; TRBD2 matches at 10 bases. The CDR3 contains 19 residues. V trimming: 5 bases; J trimming: 4 bases; junction bases outside the gene matches: 21. Germline V CDR1 and CDR2: DFQATT, SNEGSKA (reference sequence). The CDR3 DNA sequence: TGCAGTGCTTCCTATGGAGCTAGCGGGAGTTTAGCTGATCCAGATACGCAGTATTTT. Its translation is CSASYGASGSLADPDTQYF.

This clonotype has just a few counts. The rearrangement uses TRBV7-2 and TRBJ1-6; D is perhaps TRBD1 (5 bases). This CDR3 is 16 amino acids long. Per germline, CDR1 SGHTA and CDR2 FQGNSA. Trimming took off 3 bases at V and 3 bases at J, with 12 bases between the two ends. CDR3 in DNA: TGTGCCAGCAGCTTGCAGTCAGGGTTCTATAATTCACCCCTCCACTTT. Amino acids: CASSLQSGFYNSPLHF. The full variable domain, with the rest looked up from reference TRBV7-2 and TRBJ1-6, is GAGVSQSPSNKVTEKGKDVELRCDPISGHTALYWYRQSLGQGLEFLIYFQGNSAPDKSGLPSDRFSAERTGGSVSTLTIQRTQQEDSAVYLCASSLQSGFYNSPLHFGNGTRLTVT.

The chain couples TRBV19 to TRBJ1-5; perhaps TRBD1 as D (6 bases). The V gene's germline CDR1 is LNHDA and CDR2 SQIVND (reference sequence). V lost 7 bases and J lost 4, with 14 bases in between. The CDR3 length is 14 residues. The CDR3 nucleotides are TGTGCCAGTAAGGGGGGGGGCCCTAATCAGCCCCAGCATTTT. This sequence encodes CASKGGGPNQPQHF.

Regarding this clonotype: This CDR3 fails to terminate in the conserved phenylalanine or tryptophan, so it likely reflects a read error. V usage is TRBV7-2 and J usage is TRBJ1-1; D possibly corresponds to TRBD1 (5 bases). The CDR3 sequence is 16 residues long. CDR1 SGHTA and CDR2 FQGNSA come from the germline V gene. Trimming stripped 5 bases from V and 1 base from J, with 17 bases between. The CDR3 loop is CASSGPAGLGNTEAFL. CDR3 sequence (DNA): TGTGCCAGCAGCGGGCCGGCGGGGCTTGGGAACACTGAAGCTTTCTTA.

The chain is built from TRBV24-1 and TRBJ2-1, with 7 bases that match TRBD1. The CDR3 has 16 amino acids. Trimming removed 3 bases from V and 2 bases from J; junction bases left unmatched: 6. Germline V gene data show CDR1 as KGHDR and CDR2 as SFDVKD. The DNA of the CDR3 is TGTGCCACCAGTGATGGCCGGACAGGTACCTACAATGAGCAGTTCTTC. It yields the protein CATSDGRTGTYNEQFF.

This rearrangement joins TRBV6-5 to TRBJ1-2; D is unresolved. The CDR3 runs to 12 residues. Germline assignment: CDR1 MNHEY and CDR2 SVGAGI. With 4 bases removed from V and 6 bases from J, the gap between germline ends came to 9 bases. The CDR3 reads CASSSRLDGYTF. CDR3 sequence (DNA): TGTGCCAGCAGTTCCCGACTGGATGGCTACACCTTC.

This clonotype occurred once. The CDR3, as DNA: TGCAGTGCTGCCGGGACAGCTAACTATGGCTACACCTTC. It translates to CSAAGTANYGYTF. The rearrangement joins TRBV20-1 to TRBJ1-2; 7 bases agree with TRBD1. This CDR3 region has 13 residues. The ends lost 5 bases at V and 0 bases at J; junction bases unmatched: 3. CDR1 and CDR2 from the germline V gene are DFQATT and SNEGSKA (reference sequence).

The gene calls are TRBV6-1 and TRBJ1-2; D unresolved. This CDR3 is 11 amino acids long. Germline V gene lookup returns CDR1 MNHNS and CDR2 SASEGT. The V and J ends lost 5 bases and 1 base respectively, with 2 bases between them. The CDR3 reads CASSINYGYTF. CDR3 nucleotides: TGTGCCAGCAGTATTAACTATGGCTACACCTTC.

Only a few counts were recorded for this clonotype. The V gene is TRBV27, the J gene TRBJ2-7; 8 bases fit TRBD1. Germline V gene sequence: CDR1 MNHEY, CDR2 SMNVEV (reference sequence). J was trimmed by 1 base and V by 3 bases; bases with no gene match: 2. The CDR3 is 14 amino acids. For the CDR3, the DNA is TGTGCCAGCAGTTTGAGACAGGGGTCCTACGAGCAGTACTTC. It is translated as CASSLRQGSYEQYF.

The rearrangement uses TRBV7-3 and TRBJ2-1; no clear D. This CDR3 is 13 amino acids long. Trimming removed 1 base at V and 3 bases at J, with 4 bases between. From germline, CDR1 is SGHTA and CDR2 FQGTGA. CDR3 DNA: TGTGCCAGCAGCTTAATGAGCTACAATGAGCAGTTCTTC. Translated: CASSLMSYNEQFF.

Points on this clonotype: The junction differs from germline at one of its ends, possibly a read error. V gene TRBV10-3 combines with J gene TRBJ1-5; D ambiguous. The CDR3 is 12 amino acids. Germline V gene sequence: CDR1 ENHRY, CDR2 SYGVKD. The CDR3 bases are TGTGCCAGCAGTGTGGTGAATCAGCCCCAGCATTTT. Its protein product is CASSVVNQPQHF.

J is TRBJ2-5 and V is TRBV20-1, with 7 bases identical to TRBD1. Germline CDR1 reads DFQATT; CDR2 reads SNEGSKA (reference sequence). The CDR3 has 13 residues. V dropped 0 bases and J dropped 5; count of bases not matched to a gene: 3. Here the CDR3 DNA reads TGCAGTGCTAGAGACACAGGGGTCGAGACCCAGTACTTC. Protein: CSARDTGVETQYF.